This TCR beta chain appears in the sequencing data of a study of blood T cells in healthy people across ages. Per germline, CDR1 ENHRY and CDR2 SYGVKD. The CDR3 covers 12 residues. Trimming took off 6 bases at V and 3 bases at J, with 7 bases between the two ends. In this sample, this clonotype turned up a few times. PCR was performed a second time for roughly 7 to 12 cycles using a sample-barcoded 5' primer and a J-beta primer mix. Via MiXCR, TCRdb re-called the 5' RACE reads, giving one row per CDR3 protein. This sample carries 730,000 or so distinct CDR3 sequences, roughly 41% of them seen once, and the ten largest clones take around 30%.

The source material was blood. J is TRBJ2-3 and V is TRBV10-3; no clear D gene. This TCR was sampled from an elderly man in good health. DNA for the CDR3: TGTGCCATCAGAGCAGAGACAGATACGCAGTATTTT. Its translation: CAIRAETDTQYF.